These 31 T cell receptor beta chains were all obtained from the same sample, sequenced in a study of liver allograft versus peripheral blood T cells. Across the study: Transplanted-liver and recipient peripheral blood T cell receptor repertoires were compared.

Via MiXCR, TCRdb re-called the reads, giving one row per CDR3 protein. The data contain 9,000 to 13,000 distinct CDR3 sequences, around 23% of them seen just once; the ten biggest clones take up around 1.6%. The receptors derive from a human patient who had a liver transplant. Some of these T cells may belong to the graft donor.

Of note for this clonotype: A much more abundant neighbour one base away suggests this may be a read error. The CDR3: CAIRPRVAGGYEQYF. CDR3 nucleotide sequence: TGTGCCATCAGACCACGGGTAGCGGGAGGCTACGAGCAGTACTTC. This chain connects TRBV10-3 to TRBJ2-7; 10 nucleotides agree with TRBD2. V lost 6 bases to trimming and J lost 3 bases; unmatched junction nucleotides: 8. This CDR3 is built from 15 residues. Per germline, CDR1 ENHRY and CDR2 SYGVKD.

The chain has TRBV28 and TRBJ1-2, with 8 bases that match TRBD1. The CDR3 is made up of 11 amino acids. The germline gives CDR1 MDHEN, CDR2 SYDVKM. Unmatched junction bases numbered 3, after V lost 7 bases and J lost 8 bases. The CDR3 nucleotides read TGTGCCAGCACAGGGGGCCTCGGCTACACCTTC. Its protein is CASTGGLGYTF.

Concerning this clonotype: This clone may be a read error of a much larger clone one base away. The rearrangement uses TRBV6-5 and TRBJ1-3; D uncertain. The germline gives CDR1 MNHEY, CDR2 SVGAGI. The CDR3 totals 15 residues. CDR3 nucleotides: TGTGCCAGCAGTACGGGGTCGGTTTCTGGAAACACCGTATATTTT. Translation: CASSTGSVSGNTVYF.

In its sample, this clonotype is medium-sized. This chain joins TRBV6-2 or TRBV6-3 and TRBJ1-5; tentatively, D is TRBD1 (6 bases). Germline CDR1 MNHEY, CDR2 SVGEGT. This CDR3 contains 14 residues. Trimming removed 6 bases at V and 0 bases at J, with 9 bases between. The CDR3 sequence: CASRKGDSNQPQHF. The CDR3 DNA follows: TGTGCCAGCAGGAAGGGGGATAGCAATCAGCCCCAGCATTTT.

This clonotype was counted a few times. The rearrangement links TRBV7-9 to TRBJ2-7, with 12 bases aligning to TRBD2. The length of the CDR3 is 15 residues. Per the germline V gene, CDR1 is SEHNR and CDR2 is FQNEAQ (reference sequence). V lost 5 bases to trimming and J lost 2 bases; unmatched junction nucleotides: 4. The CDR3 coding sequence is TGTGCCAGCAGCCGCGGACTAGCGGGACCCTACGAGCAGTACTTC. Translated, it gives CASSRGLAGPYEQYF. Full variable domain (remainder filled in from reference TRBV7-9 and TRBJ2-7): DTGVSQNPRHKITKRGQNVTFRCDPISEHNRLYWYRQTLGQGPEFLTYFQNEAQLEKSRLLSDRFSAERPKGSFSTLEIQRTEQGDSAMYLCASSRGLAGPYEQYFGPGTRLTVT.

This clonotype was seen more than once but under ten times. The genes are TRBV6-2 or TRBV6-3 and TRBJ1-2; the D is unclear. CDR3 length: 14 amino acids. In germline, CDR1 is MNHEY, CDR2 SVGEGT. Trimming removed 6 bases at V and 4 bases at J, with 15 bases between. CDR3 nucleotide sequence: TGTGCCAGCAGATCAGATGAAAAGATCTATGGCTACACCTTC. The encoded protein is CASRSDEKIYGYTF.

The gene calls are TRBV6-1 and TRBJ1-4, with D unresolved. CDR3 size: 14 residues. From germline, CDR1 is MNHNS and CDR2 SASEGT. The V end lost 5 bases, the J end lost 0 bases, and 7 bases lay between the germline ends. The CDR3 loop reads CASSYSATNEKLFF. The DNA of the CDR3 is TGTGCCAGCAGTTACAGCGCAACTAATGAAAAACTGTTTTTT.

By its share, this clonotype is medium-sized. The chain employs TRBV24-1 and TRBJ2-2; TRBD1 matches 8 bases. The CDR3 extends over 16 amino acids. The V gene's germline CDR1 is KGHDR and CDR2 SFDVKD. V shed 2 bases and J 5 bases; nucleotides not matched to a gene: 6. The CDR3 DNA is TGTGCCACCAGTGATTCAGGACAGGGCTTAACCGGGGAGCTGTTTTTT. It is translated as CATSDSGQGLTGELFF.

By its share, this clonotype is medium-sized. This sequence joins TRBV19 and TRBJ1-1; no clear D gene. This CDR3 has 17 amino acids. Trimming took off 5 bases at V and 0 bases at J, with 19 bases between the two ends. Germline V gene lookup returns CDR1 LNHDA and CDR2 SQIVND (reference sequence). CDR3 sequence: CASSATGEGRMNTEAFF. DNA of the CDR3: TGTGCCAGTAGTGCGACGGGAGAGGGCCGCATGAACACTGAAGCTTTCTTT.

This rearrangement joins TRBV10-3 to TRBJ2-5, with 9 bases aligning to TRBD2. Germline values: CDR1 ENHRY, CDR2 SYGVKD. The CDR3 sequence is 14 residues long. The V and J ends lost 2 bases and 5 bases, in that order; junction bases with no gene match: 3. The CDR3 coding sequence is TGTGCCATCAGTGAGATAGCGGGAGTTGAGACCCAGTACTTC. It codes for CAISEIAGVETQYF.

This clonotype showed up just a few times. The rearrangement joins TRBV24-1 to TRBJ2-7; D might be TRBD1 (6 bases). From germline, CDR1 is KGHDR and CDR2 SFDVKD. V was pared by 6 bases and J by 3 bases, with 17 bases between. The CDR3 runs 15 residues. The CDR3: CATSLAGERHYEQYF. The CDR3 bases are TGTGCCACCAGTCTGGCAGGGGAAAGGCACTACGAGCAGTACTTC.

V and J are TRBV7-9 and TRBJ1-2; D might be TRBD1 (5 bases). Looked up from germline, CDR1 is SEHNR and CDR2 is FQNEAQ (reference sequence). V shed 2 bases and J shed 0 bases, with 16 bases lying between them. This CDR3 spans 17 amino acids. CDR3: CASSLWGSLLANYGYTF. The CDR3 nucleotides are TGTGCCAGCAGCTTATGGGGGTCCCTCTTAGCTAACTATGGCTACACCTTC.

The gene calls are TRBV7-2 and TRBJ1-5, with D possibly matching TRBD1 (5 bases). The V gene's germline CDR1 is SGHTA and CDR2 FQGNSA. This CDR3 has 14 amino acids. V was clipped by 3 bases and J by 7 bases, with 13 bases between them. CDR3 nucleotides: TGTGCCAGCAGCTTCAGCAGGGATGTCCAGCCCCAGCATTTT. Encoded protein: CASSFSRDVQPQHF.

This clonotype ranks as medium-sized. The gene calls are TRBV13 and TRBJ1-1, with D maybe TRBD1 (5 bases). The V gene lost 5 bases and the J gene lost 0 bases, with 7 bases spanning the gap. The CDR3 length is 13 residues. Germline-derived CDR1 and CDR2 are PRHDT and FYEKMQ (reference sequence). The CDR3 nucleotides read TGTGCCAGCAGCATCAGGGTGAACACTGAAGCTTTCTTT. It codes for CASSIRVNTEAFF.

This clonotype counts as medium-sized. The gene calls are TRBV19 and TRBJ1-5, with TRBD1 as a possible D gene (6 bases). The germline V gene has CDR1 LNHDA and CDR2 SQIVND (reference sequence). With 2 bases removed from V and 0 bases from J, the gap between germline ends came to 20 bases. CDR3 size: 19 residues. The CDR3 nucleotides are TGTGCCAGTAGTATACTTGGGTCAGGGGCTCAATATAGCAATCAGCCCCAGCATTTT. This codes for CASSILGSGAQYSNQPQHF.

The J gene is TRBJ2-1, the V gene TRBV5-4, with D perhaps being TRBD1 or TRBD2 (6 bases each). Per the germline V gene, CDR1 is SGHNT and CDR2 is YYREEE (reference sequence). This CDR3 contains 17 residues. Deletions cut 0 bases from V and 8 bases from J, with 21 bases between. CDR3 region: CASSLGLGGGTPDEQFF. In DNA, the CDR3 is TGTGCCAGCAGCTTGGGGCTAGGGGGAGGAACCCCCGATGAGCAGTTCTTC. Filled out from reference TRBV5-4 and TRBJ2-1, the complete variable domain reads ETGVTQSPTHLIKTRGQQVTLRCSSQSGHNTVSWYQQALGQGPQFIFQYYREEENGRGNFPPRFSGLQFPNYSSELNVNALELDDSALYLCASSLGLGGGTPDEQFFGPGTRLTVL.

This clonotype was seen a handful of times. CDR3 amino acids: CASSDSGSGANVLTF. The CDR3 DNA follows: TGTGCCAGCAGCGATTCAGGGTCTGGGGCCAACGTCCTGACTTTC. The rearrangement joins TRBV5-4 to TRBJ2-6, with a possible D match to TRBD1 (5 bases). Germline loops: CDR1 SGHNT, CDR2 YYREEE (reference sequence). The CDR3 contains 15 residues. Trimming took 4 bases from V and 1 from J, leaving 9 bases between them.

This clonotype occurred a few times. The chain links TRBV27 to TRBJ1-2; D gene unclear. This CDR3 contains 13 residues. CDR1 MNHEY and CDR2 SMNVEV come from the germline V gene (reference sequence). Trimming took 5 bases from V and 4 from J, leaving 11 bases between them. CDR3 nucleotide sequence: TGTGCCAGCAGTCGGACGGCCCTCTATGGCTACACCTTC. Translating it yields CASSRTALYGYTF.

In this sample, this clonotype is medium-sized. The CDR3 is CASSLSRFNYGYTF. In nucleotides, the CDR3 is TGTGCCAGCAGCTTGAGCAGATTTAACTATGGCTACACCTTC. V is TRBV5-4 and J is TRBJ1-2; D ambiguous. This CDR3 contains 14 residues. CDR1 and CDR2 from the germline V gene are SGHNT and YYREEE (reference sequence). V was shortened by 1 base and J by 1 base, with 8 bases between the two germline ends.

This clonotype was found once. The CDR3 loop is CATRAGLSTDTQYF. Here the CDR3 DNA reads TGTGCCACTCGAGCGGGCCTAAGCACAGATACGCAGTATTTT. The chain links TRBV6-6 to TRBJ2-3; D is perhaps TRBD2 (6 bases). Trimming shortened V by 10 bases and J by 0 bases, and 14 bases separated the two germline ends. Germline V gene lookup returns CDR1 MNHNY and CDR2 SVGAGI (reference sequence). The length of the CDR3 is 14 residues.

Only a few counts were recorded for this clonotype. The chain has TRBV6-5 and TRBJ2-7; 8 nucleotides align to TRBD1. Germline CDR1 MNHEY, CDR2 SVGAGI. Trimming at V came to 5 bases and at J to 3 bases, leaving 6 bases not matched to a gene. This CDR3 has 14 residues. CDR3 residues: CASSKWDRFYEQYF. The CDR3, as DNA: TGTGCCAGCAGTAAGTGGGACAGGTTCTACGAGCAGTACTTC.

This clonotype was found a few times. The chain combines TRBV5-5 with TRBJ1-2, with D uncertain. The CDR3 sequence is 11 residues long. Germline V CDR1 and CDR2: SGHKS, YYEKEE (reference sequence). The ends were cut back, 5 bases at V and 13 bases at J, with 15 bases in the middle. The chain's CDR3 is CASRLPGFSTF. In DNA form, the CDR3 reads TGTGCCAGCAGGTTACCAGGTTTTAGCACCTTC. The full variable domain, with the rest looked up from reference TRBV5-5 and TRBJ1-2, is DAGVTQSPTHLIKTRGQQVTLRCSPISGHKSVSWYQQVLGQGPQFIFQYYEKEERGRGNFPDRFSARQFPNYSSELNVNALLLGDSALYLCASRLPGFSTFGSGTRLTVV.

The rearrangement joins TRBV12-3 or TRBV12-4 to TRBJ1-3; D is unclear. With 6 bases removed from V and 4 bases from J, the gap between germline ends came to 13 bases. The CDR3 is 14 amino acids. This CDR3 is CASSRSLEGNTIYF. DNA of the CDR3: TGTGCCAGCAGCCGATCATTAGAGGGAAACACCATATATTTT.

This rearrangement joins TRBV2 to TRBJ1-1; tentative D call: TRBD1 (6 bases). The CDR3 covers 13 residues. Trimming cost V 2 bases and J 5 bases, with 9 bases left between them. Germline V gene data show CDR1 as SNHLY and CDR2 as FYNNEI. This chain's CDR3 is CASSESRGTEAFF. CDR3 nucleotides: TGTGCCAGCAGTGAATCAAGGGGGACTGAAGCTTTCTTT.

The rearrangement joins TRBV20-1 to TRBJ2-7; D possibly corresponds to TRBD1 (6 bases). CDR3 length: 14 amino acids. CDR1 is DFQATT, CDR2 SNEGSKA, per germline (reference sequence). Trimming took off 2 bases at V and 0 bases at J, with 11 bases between the two ends. This chain's CDR3 is CSARRTEISYEQYF. The CDR3 bases are TGCAGTGCTAGACGGACAGAAATCTCCTACGAGCAGTACTTC.

This clonotype is deemed medium-sized. The J gene is TRBJ1-2, the V gene TRBV6-1, with 7 positions matching TRBD1. The CDR3 is 13 amino acids. Germline V gene data show CDR1 as MNHNS and CDR2 as SASEGT. Unmatched junction bases numbered 11, after V lost 6 bases and J lost 10 bases. The CDR3 sequence: CASSLQGSRVYTF. The DNA for the CDR3 is TGTGCCAGCAGCCTACAGGGGTCTAGGGTCTACACCTTC.

This sequence joins TRBV6-6 and TRBJ1-5; D is unclear. The CDR3 has 12 amino acids. V was clipped by 0 bases and J by 7 bases, with 4 bases between them. In germline, CDR1 is MNHNY, CDR2 SVGAGI (reference sequence). The CDR3 region is CASSYSWQPQHF. The CDR3 DNA reads as TGTGCCAGCAGTTACTCTTGGCAGCCCCAGCATTTT.

The chain carries TRBV20-1 and TRBJ2-7, with 10 bases fitting TRBD1. Unmatched junction bases numbered 7, after V lost 2 bases and J lost 3 bases. This CDR3 contains 15 residues. The V gene's germline CDR1 is DFQATT and CDR2 SNEGSKA (reference sequence). The CDR3 DNA follows: TGCAGTGCTAGAACCGGACAGGGGGGAAACTACGAGCAGTACTTC. This codes for CSARTGQGGNYEQYF.

The rearrangement links TRBV30 to TRBJ1-5, with D tentatively TRBD1 (5 bases). There are 18 residues in the CDR3. V was shortened by 2 bases and J by 0 bases, with 20 bases between the two germline ends. The V gene's germline CDR1 is GTSNPN and CDR2 SVGIG (reference sequence). Here the CDR3 reads CAWSSRGYREGSNQPQHF. Written as DNA, the CDR3 is TGTGCCTGGAGTAGCCGGGGCTATCGTGAAGGTAGCAATCAGCCCCAGCATTTT.

This clonotype was seen a handful of times. The chain has TRBV12-3 or TRBV12-4 and TRBJ1-5; no clear D. The CDR3 has 14 residues. Trimming left V 7 bases short and J 1 base short, with 11 bases between. CDR3 in DNA: TGTGCCAGCACCTCGGACGCCAGCAATCAGCCCCAGCATTTT. Protein product: CASTSDASNQPQHF.

The chain has TRBV20-1 and TRBJ1-2; D uncertain. The CDR3 totals 13 residues. Germline values: CDR1 DFQATT, CDR2 SNEGSKA (reference sequence). Trimming took off 5 bases at V and 1 base at J, with 11 bases between the two ends. CDR3 amino acids: CSAWVVHNYGYTF. The CDR3 DNA reads as TGCAGTGCTTGGGTGGTACATAACTATGGCTACACCTTC.